The 14 T cell receptor beta chains below all came from one sample that was sequenced in a study of blood T cell repertoires in COVID-19. TCRdb keeps only in-frame clones here, not all; method: immunoSEQ multiplex PCR. Among some 260,000 clones listed, 70% to 90% were seen once. The sample taken for sequencing was peripheral blood. These receptors were obtained from a woman aged 40 to 55 who had recovered from COVID-19.

The chain uses TRBV15 and TRBJ2-2; TRBD1 is a possible D gene (6 bases). V was pared by 0 bases and J by 3 bases, with 20 bases between. Germline lookup yields CDR1 LNHNV and CDR2 YYDKDF (reference sequence). The CDR3 is 19 amino acids. The CDR3 DNA reads as TGTGCCACCAGCAGAGAATTTTGGTGGCAGGGGAACGACACCGGGGAGCTGTTTTTT. Protein product: CATSREFWWQGNDTGELFF.

V and J are TRBV30 and TRBJ1-6; tentatively, D is TRBD1 (6 bases). Germline values: CDR1 GTSNPN, CDR2 SVGIG (reference sequence). The V end lost 0 bases, the J end lost 10 bases, and 13 bases lay between the germline ends. The CDR3 spans 14 residues. CDR3 sequence: CAWSVQGTRSPLHF. CDR3 nucleotides: TGTGCCTGGAGTGTACAAGGGACAAGGTCACCCCTCCACTTT.

The CDR3 nucleotides read TGTGCCAGCAGTTACAGGGAGAACTATGGCTACACCTTC. This gives the protein CASSYRENYGYTF. The J gene is TRBJ1-2, the V gene TRBV6-2 or TRBV6-3, with unresolved D. CDR3 length: 13 residues. The germline V gene has CDR1 MNHEY and CDR2 SVGEGT. V was pared by 2 bases and J by 2 bases, with 6 bases between.

This chain uses TRBV7-9 with TRBJ1-2, with TRBD1 as a possible D gene (5 bases). This CDR3 is 15 amino acids long. Deletions cut 1 base from V and 2 bases from J, with 11 bases between. Germline V gene data show CDR1 as SEHNR and CDR2 as FQNEAQ (reference sequence). CDR3 sequence: CASSLGVSGNYGYTF. CDR3 nucleotides: TGTGCCAGCAGCTTAGGAGTATCAGGGAACTATGGCTACACCTTC. Together with reference TRBV7-9 and TRBJ1-2, the CDR3 gives the full variable domain: DTGVSQNPRHKITKRGQNVTFRCDPISEHNRLYWYRQTLGQGPEFLTYFQNEAQLEKSRLLSDRFSAERPKGSFSTLEIQRTEQGDSAMYLCASSLGVSGNYGYTFGSGTRLTVV.

This chain links TRBV28 with TRBJ1-5; the D gene is possibly TRBD1 (6 bases). Germline CDR1 MDHEN, CDR2 SYDVKM. This CDR3 is 15 amino acids long. Trimming left V 2 bases short and J 4 bases short, with 12 bases between. CDR3 coding DNA: TGTGCCAGCAGTTTAGGAGGGGGGGGGAATCAGCCCCAGCATTTT. Amino acid sequence: CASSLGGGGNQPQHF.

The rearrangement links TRBV30 to TRBJ2-7; D unclear. Trimming left V 5 bases short and J 0 bases short, with 8 bases between. From germline, CDR1 is GTSNPN and CDR2 SVGIG (reference sequence). The CDR3 length is 12 residues. CDR3 region: CAWGLGSYEQYF. CDR3 DNA sequence: TGTGCCTGGGGGCTCGGCTCCTACGAGCAGTACTTC.

The chain uses TRBV27 and TRBJ2-7, with TRBD2 matching over 8 bases. V shed 6 bases and J 7 bases; nucleotides not matched to a gene: 8. The germline gives CDR1 MNHEY, CDR2 SMNVEV (reference sequence). This CDR3 is built from 13 residues. The CDR3 DNA follows: TGTGCCAGCAGACCGACGGGAGGGGGGGAGCAGTACTTC. Amino acids: CASRPTGGGEQYF.

The genes are TRBV5-1 and TRBJ2-7, with TRBD1 identical over 12 bases. Looked up from germline, CDR1 is SGHRS and CDR2 is YFSETQ. After removal of 0 bases from V and 0 bases from J, the junction contained 7 bases not matched to a gene. This CDR3 contains 18 residues. DNA for the CDR3: TGCGCCAGCAGCTTGGGAGGGACAGGGGGCCACGGCTCCTACGAGCAGTACTTC. Translation gives CASSLGGTGGHGSYEQYF.

The rearrangement uses TRBV29-1 and TRBJ1-2, with 7 bases aligning to TRBD1. Per germline, CDR1 SQVTM and CDR2 ANQGSEA. The CDR3 runs 11 residues. The J segment lost 6 bases and the V segment lost 6 bases, leaving 4 bases of the junction unmatched. In DNA, the CDR3 is TGCAGCGTCGGACAGGCTGATGGCTACACCTTC. Its translation: CSVGQADGYTF.

The V and J genes are TRBV3-1 (or the pseudogene TRBV3-2) and TRBJ2-7; 11 bases agree with TRBD1. With 4 bases clipped from V and 3 bases from J, the junction kept 5 bases outside the gene matches. The CDR3 is made up of 15 amino acids. The germline V gene has CDR1 LGHDT and CDR2 YNNKEL (reference sequence). CDR3 in DNA: TGTGCCAGCAGCCTCGGGACAGGGGGACACTACGAGCAGTACTTC. Its protein is CASSLGTGGHYEQYF.

The chain links TRBV3-1 (or the pseudogene TRBV3-2) to TRBJ1-4, with D unresolved. The CDR3 contains 13 residues. Germline V gene sequence: CDR1 LGHDT, CDR2 YNNKEL (reference sequence). With 3 bases removed from V and 4 bases from J, the gap between germline ends came to 6 bases. CDR3 bases: TGTGCCAGCAGCCAGGACTTTAATGAAAAACTGTTTTTT. As protein: CASSQDFNEKLFF.

The chain has TRBV12-3 or TRBV12-4 and TRBJ1-2, with TRBD1 as a possible D gene (6 bases). V shed 11 bases and J shed 0 bases, with 13 bases lying between them. The CDR3 extends over 13 amino acids. The CDR3 nucleotides are TGTGCCGGCGGTCAGGGGCCTAACTATGGCTACACCTTC. It codes for CAGGQGPNYGYTF.

A single count supports this clone. The chain couples TRBV6-5 to TRBJ1-2; TRBD1 aligns across 10 bases. V shed 7 bases, J shed 4 bases, and the junction held 6 bases outside the gene matches. The CDR3 has 14 residues. CDR1 and CDR2 from the germline V gene are MNHEY and SVGAGI. CDR3 region: CASTQDRGLYGYTF. The DNA for the CDR3 is TGTGCCAGCACCCAAGACAGGGGGCTCTATGGCTACACCTTC.

The V call is TRBV20-1, the J call TRBJ2-3; D may be TRBD2 (7 bases). The CDR3 length is 17 residues. The V gene's germline CDR1 is DFQATT and CDR2 SNEGSKA (reference sequence). V dropped 3 bases and J dropped 0 bases, with 19 bases sitting between them. Written as DNA, the CDR3 is TGCAGTGCTAGTCCCATCGAGGGGGGGTCTAGCACAGATACGCAGTATTTT. Its protein product is CSASPIEGGSSTDTQYF.